The 21 T cell receptor beta chains below all came from one sample that was sequenced in a study of T cell responses to AZD1222 COVID-19 vaccine. Generated by immunoSEQ multiplex PCR, the TCRdb table keeps only in-frame clones and is missing some. This sample carries more than 100,000 clones, more than 80% of them seen once, and the ten largest clones take under 4%. Sequencing used peripheral blood, obtained on day 0 of AZD1222 vaccination. The receptors here all came from an adult in good health.

Only one count was recorded for this clone. The rearrangement links TRBV3-1 (or the pseudogene TRBV3-2) to TRBJ1-1; the D gene is possibly TRBD1 (5 bases). The V gene's germline CDR1 is LGHDT and CDR2 YNNKEL (reference sequence). This CDR3 has 17 residues. V lost 4 bases and J 1 base, leaving 19 bases between the germline ends. The CDR3 DNA is TGTGCCAGCAGCCCAAGGCGTGGGGGGGGTACGAACACTGAAGCTTTCTTT. This gives the protein CASSPRRGGGTNTEAFF.

The V and J genes are TRBV6-2 or TRBV6-3 and TRBJ2-2, with D hard to call. Germline CDR1 and CDR2: MNHEY and SVGEGT. This CDR3 has 11 amino acids. Trimming took off 4 bases at V and 7 bases at J, with 4 bases between the two ends. In DNA, the CDR3 is TGTGCCAGCAGTTTTGTCGGGGAGCTGTTTTTT. Translation: CASSFVGELFF.

This chain joins TRBV5-4 and TRBJ2-1; D is perhaps TRBD1 or TRBD2 (5 bases each). The V end lost 4 bases, the J end lost 0 bases, and 17 bases lay between the germline ends. In germline, CDR1 is SGHNT, CDR2 YYREEE (reference sequence). This CDR3 is built from 17 residues. The CDR3 reads CASSPAGTQGSYNEQFF. The CDR3 DNA sequence: TGTGCCAGCAGCCCCGCCGGGACCCAAGGCTCCTACAATGAGCAGTTCTTC.

The sample holds a few counts of this clone. The rearrangement joins TRBV5-4 to TRBJ1-1, with unresolved D. Germline values: CDR1 SGHNT, CDR2 YYREEE (reference sequence). V lost 4 bases and J lost 1, with 2 bases in between. The CDR3 consists of 11 residues. Written as DNA, the CDR3 is TGTGCCAGCAGCCGGAACACTGAAGCTTTCTTT. Its protein product is CASSRNTEAFF.

This chain connects TRBV7-6 to TRBJ1-2; 11 bases agree with TRBD1. V trimming: 5 bases; J trimming: 2 bases; junction bases outside the gene matches: 4. Per germline, CDR1 SGHVS and CDR2 FNYEAQ. This CDR3 spans 15 amino acids. DNA of the CDR3: TGTGCCAGCAGCCCAAGGACAGGGGGCAACTATGGCTACACCTTC. Translating gives CASSPRTGGNYGYTF.

This chain connects TRBV4-2 to TRBJ1-5; 8 nucleotides match TRBD1. V lost 4 bases to trimming and J lost 2 bases; unmatched junction nucleotides: 7. Germline values: CDR1 LGHNA, CDR2 YNFKEQ. There are 16 residues in the CDR3. In DNA form, the CDR3 reads TGTGCCAGCAGCCGAACGTCGGACAGGGGCAATCAGCCCCAGCATTTT. Protein sequence: CASSRTSDRGNQPQHF.

The rearrangement links TRBV7-9 to TRBJ1-1, with 7 bases lining up with TRBD1. V shed 1 base, J shed 4 bases, and the junction held 3 bases outside the gene matches. This CDR3 has 14 amino acids. The germline V gene encodes CDR1 SEHNR and CDR2 FQNEAQ (reference sequence). The CDR3 loop is CASSLDRGSTEAFF. CDR3 coding DNA: TGTGCCAGCAGCTTAGACAGGGGATCCACTGAAGCTTTCTTT.

The chain uses TRBV5-6 and TRBJ2-7; the D is unclear. Germline CDR1 SGHDT, CDR2 YYEEEE. The V end lost 4 bases, the J end lost 2 bases, and 16 bases lay between the germline ends. The length of the CDR3 is 15 residues. In DNA, the CDR3 is TGTGCCAGCAGCCCCCCGGTTGGAGCTGCCTACGAGCAGTACTTC. Translated: CASSPPVGAAYEQYF.

V is TRBV7-8 and J is TRBJ2-7; the D gene is possibly TRBD2 (7 bases). This CDR3 spans 17 amino acids. The germline gives CDR1 SGHVS, CDR2 FQNEAQ. V dropped 4 bases and J dropped 5 bases, with 24 bases sitting between them. The CDR3 DNA sequence: TGTGCCAGCAGCTCTATTAGGAACCGGGGGGCGTCCCACGAGCAGTACTTC. It specifies CASSSIRNRGASHEQYF. Complete variable domain (other parts from reference TRBV7-8 and TRBJ2-7): GAGVSQSPRYKVAKRGQDVALRCDPISGHVSLFWYQQALGQGPEFLTYFQNEAQLDKSGLPSDRFFAERPEGSVSTLKIQRTQQEDSAVYLCASSSIRNRGASHEQYFGPGTRLTVT.

This chain uses TRBV27 with TRBJ1-2; 9 bases line up with TRBD1. CDR1 is MNHEY, CDR2 SMNVEV, per germline (reference sequence). The CDR3 spans 15 residues. The V and J ends lost 6 bases and 4 bases, in that order; junction bases with no gene match: 9. The CDR3 loop is CASRPDRGRGYGYTF. CDR3 sequence (DNA): TGTGCCAGCAGACCGGACAGGGGCCGGGGCTATGGCTACACCTTC.

This clone was found a few times. The chain links TRBV28 to TRBJ2-2, with 9 bases lining up with TRBD2. This CDR3 has 15 residues. Looked up from germline, CDR1 is MDHEN and CDR2 is SYDVKM. V trimming: 6 bases; J trimming: 4 bases; junction bases outside the gene matches: 6. In DNA, the CDR3 is TGTGCCAGCAGGACGTCGCGGGAGGGCACCGGGGAGCTGTTTTTT. Protein product: CASRTSREGTGELFF.

J is TRBJ2-7 and V is TRBV5-1; 8 nucleotides agree with TRBD2. The CDR3 consists of 15 residues. With 2 bases clipped from V and 7 bases from J, the junction kept 11 bases outside the gene matches. Germline V gene lookup returns CDR1 SGHRS and CDR2 YFSETQ. This CDR3 is CASSFGLAGLREQYF. For the CDR3, the DNA is TGCGCCAGCAGCTTCGGGTTAGCGGGACTCAGAGAGCAGTACTTC.

The rearrangement links TRBV11-2 to TRBJ1-2; the D gene is possibly TRBD1 (5 bases). The germline V and J ends were trimmed by 5 bases and 8 bases, with 15 bases remaining between them. This CDR3 region has 13 residues. In germline, CDR1 is SGHAT, CDR2 FQNNGV. CDR3 sequence (DNA): TGTGCCAGCAGCGAGCCAAACAGGAGGGGCTACACCTTC. Residues: CASSEPNRRGYTF.

This clone has only one observation. The chain combines TRBV10-3 with TRBJ2-7; 9 positions agree with TRBD1. The CDR3 covers 13 residues. Germline V CDR1 and CDR2: ENHRY, SYGVKD. The V and J ends lost 6 bases and 4 bases, in that order; junction bases with no gene match: 4. CDR3 sequence: CAIRPGQGYEQYF. In nucleotides, the CDR3 is TGTGCCATCAGACCGGGACAGGGTTACGAGCAGTACTTC.

In its sample, this clone was seen once. CDR3 in DNA: TGTGCCAGCAGCTCGCTATACCGGGACAGAGACAATGAGCAGTTCTTC. Its translation: CASSSLYRDRDNEQFF. The V and J genes are TRBV5-4 and TRBJ2-1; 7 bases agree with TRBD1. Trimming at V came to 3 bases and at J to 5 bases, leaving 11 bases not matched to a gene. This CDR3 is built from 16 residues. CDR1 is SGHNT and CDR2 is YYREEE in the germline V gene (reference sequence).

This chain links TRBV28 with TRBJ2-7; D call uncertain. Trimming removed 7 bases at V and 1 base at J, with 5 bases between. Germline-derived CDR1 and CDR2 are MDHEN and SYDVKM. The CDR3 runs 11 residues. CDR3 protein: CASMQSYEQYF. DNA for the CDR3: TGTGCCAGCATGCAGTCCTACGAGCAGTACTTC.

The gene calls are TRBV4-3 and TRBJ1-6, with D perhaps TRBD1 (5 bases). Germline CDR1 is LGHNA and CDR2 is YSLEER. Trimming left V 3 bases short and J 7 bases short, with 19 bases between. The CDR3 contains 17 residues. The DNA of the CDR3 is TGCGCCAGCAGCCATGGGGTTCCGGGGCCGAGGAATTCACCCCTCCACTTT. Its protein product is CASSHGVPGPRNSPLHF.

This chain links TRBV28 with TRBJ1-5; D remains unclear. Germline loops: CDR1 MDHEN, CDR2 SYDVKM. The CDR3 contains 12 residues. The ends were cut back, 6 bases at V and 6 bases at J, with 9 bases in the middle. CDR3 amino acids: CASRPTSQPQHF. In nucleotides, the CDR3 is TGTGCCAGCAGGCCTACAAGTCAGCCCCAGCATTTT. Together with reference TRBV28 and TRBJ1-5, the CDR3 gives the full variable domain: DVKVTQSSRYLVKRTGEKVFLECVQDMDHENMFWYRQDPGLGLRLIYFSYDVKMKEKGDIPEGYSVSREKKERFSLILESASTNQTSMYLCASRPTSQPQHFGDGTRLSIL.

The chain is built from TRBV7-2 and TRBJ2-3, with a tentative D call TRBD2 (5 bases). CDR3 length: 16 amino acids. The V end lost 2 bases, the J end lost 1 base, and 13 bases lay between the germline ends. Germline V gene sequence: CDR1 SGHTA, CDR2 FQGNSA. Here the CDR3 DNA reads TGTGCCAGCAGCTTATCGGGGAAATTCGGCACAGATACGCAGTATTTT. It specifies CASSLSGKFGTDTQYF.

The chain is built from TRBV6-2 or TRBV6-3 and TRBJ1-1; D is perhaps TRBD1 (6 bases). Looked up from germline, CDR1 is MNHEY and CDR2 is SVGEGT. The CDR3 is made up of 14 amino acids. Deletions cut 5 bases from V and 2 bases from J, with 12 bases between. CDR3 in DNA: TGTGCCAGCAGTAACCGACAGGCCAACACTGAAGCTTTCTTT. Protein sequence: CASSNRQANTEAFF.

J is TRBJ1-1 and V is TRBV6-5; D may be TRBD1 (6 bases). Germline-derived CDR1 and CDR2 are MNHEY and SVGAGI. The V gene lost 4 bases and the J gene lost 1 base, with 10 bases spanning the gap. CDR3 size: 14 residues. CDR3 loop: CASSLTRGNTEAFF. The CDR3, as DNA: TGTGCCAGCAGTTTGACCAGGGGGAACACTGAAGCTTTCTTT.